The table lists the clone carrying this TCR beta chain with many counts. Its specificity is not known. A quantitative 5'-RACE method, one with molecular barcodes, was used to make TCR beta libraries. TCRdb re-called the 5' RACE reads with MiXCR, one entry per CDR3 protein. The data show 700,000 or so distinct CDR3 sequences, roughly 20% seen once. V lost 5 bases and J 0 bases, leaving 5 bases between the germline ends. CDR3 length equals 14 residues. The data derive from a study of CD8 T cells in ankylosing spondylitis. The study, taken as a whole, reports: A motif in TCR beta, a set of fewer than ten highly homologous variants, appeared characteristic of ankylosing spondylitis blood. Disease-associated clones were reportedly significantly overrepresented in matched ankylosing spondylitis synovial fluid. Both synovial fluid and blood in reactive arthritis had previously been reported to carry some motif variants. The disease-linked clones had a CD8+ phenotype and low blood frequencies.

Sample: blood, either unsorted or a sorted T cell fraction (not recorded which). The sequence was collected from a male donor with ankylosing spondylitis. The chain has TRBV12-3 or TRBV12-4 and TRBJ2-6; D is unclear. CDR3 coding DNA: TGTGCCAGCAGTCCCAGCTCTGGGGCCAACGTCCTGACTTTC. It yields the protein CASSPSSGANVLTF.